The text below deals with one TCR beta chain. Antigen: not known. TCRdb processed the reads anew with MiXCR; each CDR3 protein has one entry. The profile shows roughly 150,000 distinct CDR3 sequences, about 25% of them singletons. This specimen comes from a study of T cell repertoires in cytomegalovirus infection. Across the whole study: TCR beta signatures that were public indicated CMV infection and matching HLA type.

Findings of the study overall: Summed frequency of public TCR beta families distinguished CMV carriers with the relevant HLA.

The germline CDR1 and CDR2 sequences are LNHDA and SQIVND (reference sequence). CDR3 size: 16 residues. V lost 3 bases, J lost 2 bases, and 17 bases lay in between. This sequence originates from a human donor in good health (CMV status not recorded). Some clones in this sample may be carry-over from other donors' samples. The chain combines TRBV19 with TRBJ2-7; D possibly matches TRBD1 or TRBD2 (6 bases each). The sample comprised PBMCs. The CDR3 loop is CASSMGGRGFTYEQYF. Here the CDR3 DNA reads TGTGCCAGTAGTATGGGAGGCAGGGGCTTTACCTACGAGCAGTACTTC.